This TCR beta chain was retrieved from a study of memory CD4+ T cells and cytomegalovirus serostatus. Study-wide context: Donors were healthy Belgian adults, 10 or so CMV seropositive and approximately 23 seronegative.

There are 16 residues in the CDR3. The V end lost 3 bases, the J end lost 3 bases, and 13 bases lay between the germline ends. Germline lookup yields CDR1 SGHTS and CDR2 YDEGEE. Source study methods: Out-of-frame sequences were removed, leaving 2,204,828 distinct TCRbeta sequences. Sequenced by immunoSEQ multiplex PCR; TCRdb stores in-frame clones only, minus some. V, J and clone size reflect that table, while D and trimming were determined from the DNA. The sample carries 25,000 to 30,000 clones, 60% to 80% recorded once. Single viable CD3+CD4+CD8-CD45RO+ cells were sorted as the memory CD4+ T cells. Positive selection with CD4 microbeads enriched total CD4+ T cells.

The receptor comes from an adult in good health and CMV-seronegative. Sequencing was done on a sample of memory CD4+ T cells from blood. V and J are TRBV5-8 and TRBJ1-6; D is uncertain. DNA for the CDR3: TGTGCCAGCAGCTCGCTACAGTACGTCTATAATTCACCCCTCCACTTT. This encodes CASSSLQYVYNSPLHF.